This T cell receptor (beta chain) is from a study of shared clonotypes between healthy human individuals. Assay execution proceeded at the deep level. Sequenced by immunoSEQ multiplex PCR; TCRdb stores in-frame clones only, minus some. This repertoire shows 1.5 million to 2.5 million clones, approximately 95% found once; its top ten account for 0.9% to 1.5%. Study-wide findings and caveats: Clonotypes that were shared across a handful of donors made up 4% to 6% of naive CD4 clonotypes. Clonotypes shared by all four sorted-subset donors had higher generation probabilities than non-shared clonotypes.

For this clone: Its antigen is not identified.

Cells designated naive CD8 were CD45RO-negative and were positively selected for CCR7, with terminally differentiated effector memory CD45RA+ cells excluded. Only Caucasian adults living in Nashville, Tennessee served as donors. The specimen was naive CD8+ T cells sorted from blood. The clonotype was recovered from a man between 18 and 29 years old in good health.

The CDR3 bases are TGTGCCAGCAGCTTGGGGCAGGGGGTTCAGCCCCAGCATTTT. This sequence encodes CASSLGQGVQPQHF. This sequence joins TRBV5-6 and TRBJ1-5; the match to TRBD1 covers 7 bases. This CDR3 contains 14 residues. The V gene end was trimmed by 0 bases and the J gene end by 6 bases; junction bases not matched to a gene: 3. Germline assignment: CDR1 SGHDT and CDR2 YYEEEE.